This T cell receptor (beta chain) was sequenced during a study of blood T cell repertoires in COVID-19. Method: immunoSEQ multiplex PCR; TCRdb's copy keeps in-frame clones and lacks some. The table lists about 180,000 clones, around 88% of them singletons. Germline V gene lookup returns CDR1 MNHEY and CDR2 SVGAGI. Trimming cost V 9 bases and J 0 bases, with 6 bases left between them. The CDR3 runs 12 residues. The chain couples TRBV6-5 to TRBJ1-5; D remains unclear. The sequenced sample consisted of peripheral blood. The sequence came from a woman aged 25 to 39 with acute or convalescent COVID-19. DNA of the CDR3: TGTGCCAGTCGCAGTAGCAATCAGCCCCAGCATTTT. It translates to CASRSSNQPQHF.